This T cell receptor beta chain was documented in a study of shared clonotypes between healthy human individuals. This CDR3 comprises 12 residues. The ends were cut back, 10 bases at V and 0 bases at J, with 9 bases in the middle. CDR1 is MNHEY, CDR2 SMNVEV, per germline (reference sequence). Sequenced by immunoSEQ multiplex PCR; TCRdb stores in-frame clones only, minus some. The data contain some 1 million clones, around 75% of them singletons. The TCR comes from a man younger than 35 in good health. Specimen: memory CD4+ T cells sorted from blood. As to subset: CD45RA-negative fraction. The V gene is TRBV27, the J gene TRBJ1-1; D is possibly TRBD1 (5 bases). CDR3 residues: CATGHLNTEAFF. CDR3 in DNA: TGTGCCACCGGACACTTGAACACTGAAGCTTTCTTT.